The 9 T cell receptor beta chains presented below share a single source sample, sequenced in a study of CD8+ T cells in alopecia areata (dated by TCRdb to 2016 to 2019). The protocol used for the library was the immunoSEQ multiplex PCR assay. To provide template for TCR sequencing, every sample had RNA extracted and reverse transcribed into cDNA. TCRdb retrieved this table from immuneACCESS and kept in-frame rearrangements only. Not all clones are present; in checked studies, unresolved V genes account for under half, and no reason is known for the remainder. A total of over 120,000 clones appear in this sample, 51% of them only once. Around 1% of the sample is held by the ten biggest clonotypes. The sample's time point label is to be understood as: baseline before oral tofacitinib. Sequencing used CD4+ T cells sorted from blood, obtained at week 0. The receptors derive from a human donor with alopecia areata.

The chain couples TRBV30 to TRBJ2-1; no clear D gene. Germline CDR1 reads GTSNPN; CDR2 reads SVGIG (reference sequence). This CDR3 comprises 13 residues. V was clipped by 4 bases and J by 4 bases, with 11 bases between them. CDR3 region: CAWIAVRYNEQFF. The CDR3, as DNA: TGTGCCTGGATTGCGGTCCGTTACAATGAGCAGTTCTTC.

V gene TRBV7-9 combines with J gene TRBJ1-1; 10 bases map to TRBD1. The CDR3 totals 15 residues. Germline CDR1 SEHNR, CDR2 FQNEAQ (reference sequence). Losses at the gene ends were 8 bases for V and 6 bases for J; bases not matched to a gene: 12. CDR3 nucleotide sequence: TGTGCCAGCGCCCCGGGACAGGGGAGGGGGGCTGAAGCTTTCTTT. This translates into CASAPGQGRGAEAFF. The variable domain in full, with the rest retrieved from reference TRBV7-9 and TRBJ1-1, is DTGVSQNPRHKITKRGQNVTFRCDPISEHNRLYWYRQTLGQGPEFLTYFQNEAQLEKSRLLSDRFSAERPKGSFSTLEIQRTEQGDSAMYLCASAPGQGRGAEAFFGQGTRLTVV.

The CDR3 DNA is TGTGCCAGCAGTGAAAGGTGGACGGGTACAAATACGCAGTATTTT. Translation gives CASSERWTGTNTQYF. The chain carries TRBV25-1 and TRBJ2-3; D is unclear. In germline, CDR1 is MGHDK, CDR2 SYGVNS. V was shortened by 2 bases and J by 7 bases, with 16 bases between the two germline ends. The CDR3 length is 15 residues.

The chain links TRBV7-9 to TRBJ2-1; D uncertain. This CDR3 has 11 amino acids. V lost 6 bases and J lost 6, with 6 bases in between. Germline V gene data show CDR1 as SEHNR and CDR2 as FQNEAQ (reference sequence). The CDR3 region is CASSSFNEQFF. CDR3 DNA: TGTGCCAGCAGTTCTTTCAATGAGCAGTTCTTC.

The V call is TRBV27, the J call TRBJ2-6; D gene unclear. Looked up from germline, CDR1 is MNHEY and CDR2 is SMNVEV (reference sequence). This CDR3 has 13 residues. V was clipped by 7 bases and J by 0 bases, with 4 bases between them. CDR3 loop: CASKTSGANVLTF. The CDR3 bases are TGTGCCAGCAAAACCTCTGGGGCCAACGTCCTGACTTTC.

CDR3 bases: TGCAGCGTCTCAGATGAGCAGTTCTTC. It specifies CSVSDEQFF. V is TRBV29-1 and J is TRBJ2-1; no reliable D call. Germline CDR1 and CDR2: SQVTM and ANQGSEA. V was shortened by 6 bases and J by 8 bases, with 5 bases between the two germline ends. The CDR3 runs to 9 residues.

CDR3 bases: TGTGCCAGCAGCTTAGCCAGGGGAAGTGGCTACACCTTC. Translated: CASSLARGSGYTF. V and J are TRBV7-9 and TRBJ1-2, with D tentatively TRBD1 (6 bases). The ends were cut back, 0 bases at V and 7 bases at J, with 9 bases in the middle. Germline V CDR1 and CDR2: SEHNR, FQNEAQ (reference sequence). The CDR3 sequence is 13 residues long.

This chain links TRBV5-1 with TRBJ2-5, with a tentative D call TRBD2 (6 bases). This CDR3 spans 14 amino acids. Germline assignment: CDR1 SGHRS and CDR2 YFSETQ. Trimming removed 4 bases from V and 0 bases from J, with 10 bases in between. The CDR3 DNA sequence: TGCGCCAGCAGCCTGGAGGGGCACCAAGAGACCCAGTACTTC. Protein: CASSLEGHQETQYF. Full variable domain (outside the CDR3, taken from reference TRBV5-1 and TRBJ2-5): KAGVTQTPRYLIKTRGQQVTLSCSPISGHRSVSWYQQTPGQGLQFLFEYFSETQRNKGNFPGRFSGRQFSNSRSEMNVSTLELGDSALYLCASSLEGHQETQYFGPGTRLLVL.

The CDR3 loop reads CSVAERSHEQYF. The CDR3 bases are TGCAGCGTTGCTGAGCGGTCCCACGAGCAGTACTTC. J is TRBJ2-7 and V is TRBV29-1; tentative D call: TRBD2 (5 bases). Germline assignment: CDR1 SQVTM and CDR2 ANQGSEA. This CDR3 has 12 residues. Trimming left V 4 bases short and J 5 bases short, with 12 bases between.